Listed below are T cell receptor beta chains from one sample, sequenced in a study of identical twins. Each CDR3 protein is one row after TCRdb ran MiXCR on the 5' RACE reads. The sample includes 420,000 or so distinct CDR3 sequences, around a sixth of them seen just once. The sequenced material came from naive T cells sorted from blood. These TCRs come from a man in his fifties in good health. CDR3s include the opening cysteine and the closing phenylalanine or tryptophan. A D gene is named only where the DNA matches it firmly. The size entry is marked missing in some rows and otherwise reads once, few, many or a size class.

cdr3_length: 15; clone_size: many; j_call: TRBJ2-7; v_call: TRBV20-1; d_call: NA; cdr3_nt: TGCAGTGCTAGAGGCGCCACCGGGGGCTCCTACGAGCAGTACTTC; cdr3_aa: CSARGATGGSYEQYF
cdr3_length: 14; clone_size: NA; j_call: TRBJ2-2; v_call: TRBV7-2; d_call: TRBD1; cdr3_nt: TGTGCCAGCAGCATGGGGACAGGGACCGGGGAGCTGTTTTTT; cdr3_aa: CASSMGTGTGELFF
cdr3_length: 14; clone_size: many; j_call: TRBJ1-1; v_call: TRBV29-1; d_call: TRBD1; cdr3_nt: TGCAGCGCCCAGCCCAGCGGACAGGGAACTGAAGCTTTCTTT; cdr3_aa: CSAQPSGQGTEAFF
cdr3_length: 11; clone_size: few; j_call: TRBJ1-5; v_call: TRBV27; d_call: NA; cdr3_nt: TGTGCCAGCGGCCCCCTTCAGCCCCAGCATTTT; cdr3_aa: CASGPLQPQHF
cdr3_length: 12; clone_size: NA; j_call: TRBJ1-1; v_call: TRBV20-1; d_call: NA; cdr3_nt: TGCAGTGCCCTGGGTGGGCCCACTGAAGCTTTCTTT; cdr3_aa: CSALGGPTEAFF
cdr3_length: 14; clone_size: many; j_call: TRBJ1-1; v_call: TRBV12-3/TRBV12-4; d_call: TRBD1; cdr3_nt: TGTGCCAGCACCCAGAGGCCCGGGACAGAACAAGCTTTCTTT; cdr3_aa: CASTQRPGTEQAFF
cdr3_length: 13; clone_size: many; j_call: TRBJ1-4; v_call: TRBV29-1; d_call: TRBD1; cdr3_nt: TGCAGCGTTGGACAGGGCCGAGGGGAAAAACTGTTTTTT; cdr3_aa: CSVGQGRGEKLFF
cdr3_length: 11; clone_size: NA; j_call: TRBJ1-6; v_call: TRBV20-1; d_call: NA; cdr3_nt: TGCAGTGCCGCTTACAATTCACCCCTCCACTTT; cdr3_aa: CSAAYNSPLHF
cdr3_length: 15; clone_size: many; j_call: TRBJ1-4; v_call: TRBV7-8; d_call: NA; cdr3_nt: TGTGCCAGCAGCTTAGCGCCTGGGTCGGGCGCAAAACTGTTTTTT; cdr3_aa: CASSLAPGSGAKLFF
cdr3_length: 16; clone_size: few; j_call: TRBJ2-5; v_call: TRBV11-1; d_call: TRBD1; cdr3_nt: TGTGCCAGCAGCTCGACCGGGACAGGGGTTTTAGAGACCCAGTACTTC; cdr3_aa: CASSSTGTGVLETQYF
cdr3_length: 15; clone_size: few; j_call: TRBJ2-3; v_call: TRBV7-8; d_call: NA; cdr3_nt: TGTGCCAGCAGCCCTCGGGCAGGGCGAACAGATACGCAGTATTTT; cdr3_aa: CASSPRAGRTDTQYF
cdr3_length: 15; clone_size: NA; j_call: TRBJ2-5; v_call: TRBV11-2; d_call: TRBD2; cdr3_nt: TGTGCCAGCAGCCTAGCGGGGGGGCGGTTGGAGACCCAGTACTTC; cdr3_aa: CASSLAGGRLETQYF
cdr3_length: 15; clone_size: NA; j_call: TRBJ1-3; v_call: TRBV5-1; d_call: TRBD1; cdr3_nt: TGCGCCAGCAGCGGGACAGGCCTCTCTGGAAACACCATATATTTT; cdr3_aa: CASSGTGLSGNTIYF
cdr3_length: 15; clone_size: NA; j_call: TRBJ2-2; v_call: TRBV5-1; d_call: NA; cdr3_nt: TGCGCCAGCAGCCCCCAGCTCCTGAACACCGGGGAGCTGTTTTTT; cdr3_aa: CASSPQLLNTGELFF
cdr3_length: 15; clone_size: many; j_call: TRBJ2-3; v_call: TRBV7-6; d_call: NA; cdr3_nt: TGTGCCAGCAGCTTAGGTGCCGGATACACAGATACGCAGTATTTT; cdr3_aa: CASSLGAGYTDTQYF
cdr3_length: 15; clone_size: NA; j_call: TRBJ2-5; v_call: TRBV25-1; d_call: NA; cdr3_nt: TGTGCCAGCAGTGGGTTAGAAAAGAGTAAAGAGACCCAGTACTTC; cdr3_aa: CASSGLEKSKETQYF
cdr3_length: 15; clone_size: many; j_call: TRBJ1-6; v_call: TRBV11-2; d_call: NA; cdr3_nt: TGTGCCAGCAGCTTTAGCCCCTTCGGGGATTCACCCCTCCACTTT; cdr3_aa: CASSFSPFGDSPLHF